This TCR beta chain was sequenced in a study of blood T cell repertoires in COVID-19. This table comes from immunoSEQ multiplex PCR, and its TCRdb copy is limited to in-frame clones, with some not included. The table records approximately 140,000 clones, approximately 85% of them present only once. This clone was seen only a few times. The sequenced material came from PBMCs or T cells enriched from blood (not recorded which). The sequence was collected from a woman aged 50 to 60 with acute COVID-19.

CDR3 loop: CASTRQDSNQPQHF. CDR3 sequence (DNA): TGTGCCAGCACCCGACAGGATAGCAATCAGCCCCAGCATTTT. This chain joins TRBV28 and TRBJ1-5, with D possibly being TRBD1 (6 bases). The CDR3 consists of 14 residues. Germline V gene sequence: CDR1 MDHEN, CDR2 SYDVKM. The germline V and J ends were trimmed by 7 bases and 0 bases, with 10 bases remaining between them.